Presented here are 30 T cell receptor beta chains from one specimen sequenced in a study of Ad26.COV2.S vaccination and SARS-CoV-2 variants. Assay: immunoSEQ multiplex PCR; the TCRdb copy retains only in-frame clones and omits some. The table shows about 450,000 clones, with nearly 90% occurring only once. Regarding treatment: some 20 received Ad26.COV2.S at low or high dose, single or two shots; 5 received placebo; per-sample allocation not given. Vaccine and placebo recipients were sampled on day 63 after the first injection. Sequenced here: peripheral blood, sampled in a trial of Ad26.COV2.S vaccine versus placebo. The origin of the receptors is a person aged 18 to 59 who received the Ad26.COV2.S COVID-19 vaccine or a placebo.

The chain couples TRBV6-2 or TRBV6-3 to TRBJ2-7; TRBD2 matches 14 bases. V shed 0 bases and J 2 bases; nucleotides not matched to a gene: 6. The length of the CDR3 is 18 residues. Germline CDR1 is MNHEY and CDR2 is SVGEGT. CDR3 sequence reads: CASSYSGTSGSSPYEQYV. The CDR3 DNA sequence: TGTGCCAGCAGTTACTCAGGGACTAGCGGGAGTAGCCCCTACGAGCAGTACGTC.

The chain joins TRBV5-1 to TRBJ2-1, with 7 bases matching TRBD2. Germline CDR1 reads SGHRS; CDR2 reads YFSETQ. V was pared by 0 bases and J by 8 bases, with 14 bases of the junction left unmatched. The CDR3 extends over 17 amino acids. CDR3 sequence: CASSLGYGGGPVHEQFF. The DNA of the CDR3 is TGCGCCAGCAGCTTGGGGTATGGGGGAGGGCCCGTCCATGAGCAGTTCTTC.

The chain recombines TRBV28 with TRBJ2-5; a weak D match, TRBD2 (7 bases). The V end was cut by 2 bases, the J end by 1 base, with 8 bases between. Per germline, CDR1 MDHEN and CDR2 SYDVKM. The CDR3 is made up of 14 amino acids. The CDR3 DNA follows: TGTGCCAGCAGTTTAGCGGGGGCCCAAGAGACCCAGTACTTC. This translates into CASSLAGAQETQYF.

The sample holds one count of this clone. The genes are TRBV3-1 (or the pseudogene TRBV3-2) and TRBJ1-1; the D gene is possibly TRBD1 (6 bases). The CDR3 loop spans 15 amino acids. Germline lookup yields CDR1 LGHDT and CDR2 YNNKEL (reference sequence). Trimming stripped 1 base from V and 4 bases from J, with 13 bases between. The CDR3 region is CASSQAIQGRTEAFF. In DNA form, the CDR3 reads TGTGCCAGCAGCCAAGCAATACAGGGTCGCACTGAAGCTTTCTTT.

V usage is TRBV4-3 and J usage is TRBJ2-7; the D gene could be TRBD1 or TRBD2 (5 bases each). V lost 3 bases, J lost 3 bases, and 21 bases lay in between. Germline V gene sequence: CDR1 LGHNA, CDR2 YSLEER. The CDR3 spans 17 residues. CDR3 coding DNA: TGCGCCAGCAGCCAGGGGGTGAGGGGTTCAGAAAACTACGAGCAGTACTTC. Translation: CASSQGVRGSENYEQYF.

This clone is a singleton in its sample. The chain uses TRBV3-1 (or the pseudogene TRBV3-2) and TRBJ1-2, with D possibly matching TRBD1 (5 bases). The germline CDR1 and CDR2 sequences are LGHDT and YNNKEL (reference sequence). With 4 bases removed from V and 5 bases from J, the gap between germline ends came to 20 bases. This CDR3 spans 16 amino acids. CDR3 nucleotides: TGTGCCAGCAGCCGAGCCGGGACCGAATCGCTATATGGCTACACCTTC. Translation: CASSRAGTESLYGYTF.

The chain couples TRBV5-1 to TRBJ2-7; D ambiguous. CDR1 SGHRS and CDR2 YFSETQ come from the germline V gene. Trimming shortened V by 5 bases and J by 1 base, and 10 bases separated the two germline ends. The CDR3 is 13 amino acids. The CDR3 DNA follows: TGCGCCAGCAGAACTCTCAAATCCTACGAGCAGTACTTC. It yields the protein CASRTLKSYEQYF.

This sequence joins TRBV6-6 and TRBJ1-6; D call uncertain. Germline lookup yields CDR1 MNHNY and CDR2 SVGAGI (reference sequence). This CDR3 contains 12 residues. V was trimmed by 5 bases and J by 9 bases, leaving 8 bases between them. CDR3 DNA sequence: TGTGCCAGCAGTGTCAGCCGTTCACCCCTCCACTTT. As protein: CASSVSRSPLHF.

This chain connects TRBV29-1 to TRBJ1-2; D remains unclear. Germline V CDR1 and CDR2: SQVTM, ANQGSEA. The CDR3 runs to 11 residues. DNA of the CDR3: TGCAGAGCCCGGACGGGATATGGCTACACCTTC. It codes for CRARTGYGYTF.

The chain employs TRBV9 and TRBJ2-1; D gene uncertain. The CDR3 length is 13 residues. The ends were cut back, 0 bases at V and 8 bases at J, with 9 bases in the middle. Germline CDR1 is SGDLS and CDR2 is YYNGEE. CDR3 region: CASSVAVRDEQFF. The CDR3, as DNA: TGTGCCAGCAGCGTAGCTGTGAGAGATGAGCAGTTCTTC.

The chain joins TRBV19 to TRBJ2-1, with 10 bases lining up with TRBD2. Germline CDR1 and CDR2: LNHDA and SQIVND (reference sequence). Trimming removed 3 bases from V and 4 bases from J; junction bases left unmatched: 9. The CDR3 runs 17 residues. The CDR3 loop reads CASSIVGVAGGYNEQFF. CDR3 DNA: TGTGCCAGTAGTATTGTCGGGGTAGCGGGAGGTTACAATGAGCAGTTCTTC.

The chain couples TRBV6-5 to TRBJ2-2; a weak D match, TRBD1 (6 bases). Trimming removed 6 bases from V and 5 bases from J, with 13 bases in between. This CDR3 has 14 residues. Germline CDR1 is MNHEY and CDR2 is SVGAGI. The CDR3 protein is CASRPGQRTGELFF. DNA for the CDR3: TGTGCCAGCAGGCCGGGACAAAGGACCGGGGAGCTGTTTTTT.

The rearrangement uses TRBV5-1 and TRBJ2-2; no clear D. Deletions cut 0 bases from V and 4 bases from J, with 7 bases between. The CDR3 covers 14 residues. Germline CDR1 reads SGHRS; CDR2 reads YFSETQ. The CDR3 loop reads CASSLEVSTGELFF. The CDR3 nucleotides are TGCGCCAGCAGCTTGGAGGTATCCACCGGGGAGCTGTTTTTT. The whole variable domain, remainder taken from reference TRBV5-1 and TRBJ2-2, is KAGVTQTPRYLIKTRGQQVTLSCSPISGHRSVSWYQQTPGQGLQFLFEYFSETQRNKGNFPGRFSGRQFSNSRSEMNVSTLELGDSALYLCASSLEVSTGELFFGEGSRLTVL.

This sequence joins TRBV21-1 and TRBJ2-5; the DNA was not used to check the table's D call, TRBD2. TRBV21-1 is labeled a pseudogene. This CDR3 is 15 amino acids long. Here the CDR3 DNA reads TGTGCCAGCAGCAAACGGCTAGCCCTCCAAGAGACCCAGTACTTC. This translates into CASSKRLALQETQYF.

This clone was counted a single time. V usage is TRBV2 and J usage is TRBJ2-3; D may be TRBD2 (5 bases). Trimming took 4 bases from V and 0 from J, leaving 8 bases between them. CDR3 length: 14 residues. CDR1 is SNHLY, CDR2 FYNNEI, per germline. This chain's CDR3 is CASSGLISTDTQYF. CDR3 nucleotide sequence: TGTGCCAGCAGTGGACTAATTAGCACAGATACGCAGTATTTT.

This chain joins TRBV9 and TRBJ1-3; 10 bases map to TRBD1. The CDR3 runs 14 residues. Germline CDR1 and CDR2: SGDLS and YYNGEE. With 5 bases clipped from V and 8 bases from J, the junction kept 7 bases outside the gene matches. The CDR3 DNA sequence: TGTGCCAGCAGGTTAAGGGACAGGGGCCACACCATATATTTT. Its protein product is CASRLRDRGHTIYF.

The chain carries TRBV7-3 and TRBJ2-2; D not certain. Germline V gene lookup returns CDR1 SGHTA and CDR2 FQGTGA. The V end was cut by 1 base, the J end by 7 bases, with 7 bases between. The CDR3 totals 13 residues. The CDR3 DNA reads TGTGCCAGCAGCTTAAAGGGATACGGGGAGCTGTTTTTT. This translates into CASSLKGYGELFF. The complete variable domain, with remaining parts taken from reference TRBV7-3 and TRBJ2-2, reads GAGVSQTPSNKVTEKGKYVELRCDPISGHTALYWYRQSLGQGPEFLIYFQGTGAADDSGLPNDRFFAVRPEGSVSTLKIQRTERGDSAVYLCASSLKGYGELFFGEGSRLTVL.

The chain is built from TRBV27 and TRBJ2-7; TRBD2 is a possible D gene (7 bases). Germline V CDR1 and CDR2: MNHEY, SMNVEV (reference sequence). The CDR3 loop spans 14 amino acids. The V gene lost 7 bases and the J gene lost 1 base, with 14 bases spanning the gap. Here the CDR3 reads CASNWRGPSYEQYF. CDR3 in DNA: TGTGCCAGCAATTGGCGGGGGCCGTCCTACGAGCAGTACTTC.

The chain joins TRBV5-1 to TRBJ1-2; D is unclear. The CDR3 runs 12 residues. Trimming cost V 2 bases and J 2 bases, with 4 bases left between them. Germline values: CDR1 SGHRS, CDR2 YFSETQ. CDR3 DNA: TGCGCCAGCAGCTTAAACAACTATGGCTACACCTTC. This encodes CASSLNNYGYTF.

This clone was seen just once. The rearrangement joins TRBV11-2 to TRBJ2-3; 9 bases fit TRBD2. The V segment lost 5 bases and the J segment 8 bases; nucleotides outside the gene matches: 17. This CDR3 region has 17 residues. Germline lookup yields CDR1 SGHAT and CDR2 FQNNGV. DNA of the CDR3: TGTGCCAGCAGCAAAATCTTTACTAGCGGGCCCCTCGTTACGCAGTATTTT. It is translated as CASSKIFTSGPLVTQYF.

This chain uses TRBV7-9 with TRBJ1-4; maybe TRBD1 (6 bases). CDR3 length: 15 amino acids. Germline V lookup: CDR1 SEHNR, CDR2 FQNEAQ (reference sequence). V lost 5 bases, J lost 3 bases, and 13 bases lay in between. The CDR3 spells CASSTTRGPNEKLFF. In DNA, the CDR3 is TGTGCCAGCAGCACAACCAGGGGCCCTAATGAAAAACTGTTTTTT.

The chain uses TRBV5-4 and TRBJ2-7, with 9 bases that match TRBD1. V was pared by 2 bases and J by 5 bases, with 11 bases of the junction left unmatched. Germline lookup yields CDR1 SGHNT and CDR2 YYREEE (reference sequence). This CDR3 spans 16 amino acids. The CDR3 coding sequence is TGTGCCAGCAGCTTAGGGGGACAGGGTAGGGCGAACGAGCAGTACGTC. Amino acids: CASSLGGQGRANEQYV.

The chain recombines TRBV11-1 with TRBJ2-2; 9 bases fit TRBD2. Germline CDR1 reads SGHAT; CDR2 reads FQDESV (reference sequence). This CDR3 contains 16 residues. J gave up 6 bases and V 4 bases, and 9 bases lay outside the gene matches. CDR3 sequence (DNA): TGTGCCAGCAGCTGGACCGGGGCGGGAGGGCCCGGGGAGCTGTTTTTT. Translating gives CASSWTGAGGPGELFF.

This rearrangement joins TRBV4-2 to TRBJ1-3; no definite D call. Germline values: CDR1 LGHNA, CDR2 YNFKEQ. Trimming removed 0 bases from V and 0 bases from J, with 6 bases in between. This CDR3 is built from 15 residues. The CDR3 loop is CASSQDGSSGNTIYF. The CDR3 nucleotides read TGTGCCAGCAGCCAAGACGGCAGCTCTGGAAACACCATATATTTT.

The chain has TRBV2 and TRBJ1-5; no reliable D call. Trimming took 8 bases from V and 9 from J, leaving 11 bases between them. The CDR3 is 11 residues long. Germline V gives CDR1 SNHLY, CDR2 FYNNEI. The DNA for the CDR3 is TGTGCCAGCGAAGGCGAAGGGCCCCAGCATTTT. Translated, it gives CASEGEGPQHF.

This sequence joins TRBV7-6 and TRBJ1-5; 8 positions agree with TRBD1. The CDR3 runs to 17 residues. After removal of 5 bases from V and 3 bases from J, the junction contained 12 bases not matched to a gene. CDR1 is SGHVS and CDR2 is FNYEAQ in the germline V gene. CDR3 in amino acids: CASSEGVTGGYNQPQHF. The CDR3 nucleotides read TGTGCCAGCAGCGAAGGGGTTACAGGGGGATACAATCAGCCCCAGCATTTT. Supplemented by reference TRBV7-6 and TRBJ1-5, the full variable domain reads GAGVSQSPRYKVTKRGQDVALRCDPISGHVSLYWYRQALGQGPEFLTYFNYEAQQDKSGLPNDRFSAERPEGSISTLTIQRTEQRDSAMYRCASSEGVTGGYNQPQHFGDGTRLSIL.

The gene calls are TRBV5-4 and TRBJ2-7; TRBD1 agrees at 8 bases. Germline lookup yields CDR1 SGHNT and CDR2 YYREEE (reference sequence). The V gene end was trimmed by 4 bases and the J gene end by 4 bases; junction bases not matched to a gene: 4. This CDR3 is built from 13 residues. This CDR3 reads CASSARQGYEQYF. The CDR3 bases are TGTGCCAGCAGCGCCCGACAGGGGTACGAGCAGTACTTC.

The V gene is TRBV21-1, the J gene TRBJ2-7; the table's D call, TRBD1, was not checked against the DNA. TRBV21-1 is marked as a pseudogene. The CDR3 totals 14 residues. The CDR3 sequence is CASSKRQGTYEQYF. For the CDR3, the DNA is TGTGCCAGCAGCAAACGCCAGGGGACCTACGAGCAGTACTTC.

The sample holds a few counts of this clone. The rearrangement links TRBV6-1 to TRBJ1-3; perhaps TRBD1 as D (5 bases). Trimming removed 0 bases from V and 0 bases from J, with 9 bases in between. The CDR3 spans 16 residues. The germline V gene encodes CDR1 MNHNS and CDR2 SASEGT. In DNA form, the CDR3 reads TGTGCCAGCAGTGAAGCGGGCAGGGACTCTGGAAACACCATATATTTT. Translated, it gives CASSEAGRDSGNTIYF.

V gene TRBV5-4 combines with J gene TRBJ2-3; D gene uncertain. Trimming cost V 4 bases and J 1 base, with 13 bases left between them. The CDR3 runs 15 residues. Germline values: CDR1 SGHNT, CDR2 YYREEE (reference sequence). The CDR3 DNA reads TGTGCCAGCAGCCGACGGATCCCTGGCACAGATACGCAGTATTTT. Protein sequence: CASSRRIPGTDTQYF.